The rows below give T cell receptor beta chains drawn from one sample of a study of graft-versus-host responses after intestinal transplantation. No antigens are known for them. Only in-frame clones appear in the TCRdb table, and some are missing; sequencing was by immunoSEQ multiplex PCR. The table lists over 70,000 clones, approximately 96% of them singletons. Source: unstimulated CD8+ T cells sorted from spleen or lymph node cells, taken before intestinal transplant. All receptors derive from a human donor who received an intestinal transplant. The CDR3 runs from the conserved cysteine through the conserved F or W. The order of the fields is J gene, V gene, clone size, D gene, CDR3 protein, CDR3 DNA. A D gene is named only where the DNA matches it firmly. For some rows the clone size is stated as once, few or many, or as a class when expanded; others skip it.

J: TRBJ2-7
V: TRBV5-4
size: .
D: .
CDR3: CASSLTPDLLDEQYF
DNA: TGTGCCAGCAGCTTAACTCCGGACCTCTTGGACGAGCAGTACTTC

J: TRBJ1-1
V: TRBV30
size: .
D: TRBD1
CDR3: CAWTLLDRAALNTEAFF
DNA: TGTGCCTGGACCCTCCTCGACAGGGCAGCTTTGAACACTGAAGCTTTCTTT

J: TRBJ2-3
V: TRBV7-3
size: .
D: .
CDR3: CASSPNDGTDTQYF
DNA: TGTGCCAGCAGCCCAAACGACGGCACAGATACGCAGTATTTT

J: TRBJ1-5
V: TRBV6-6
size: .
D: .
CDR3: CASILGGNQPQHF
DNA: .

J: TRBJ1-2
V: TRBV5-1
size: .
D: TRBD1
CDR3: CASSPPGQGMKNGYTF
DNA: TGCGCCAGCAGCCCACCGGGACAGGGGATGAAGAATGGCTACACCTTC

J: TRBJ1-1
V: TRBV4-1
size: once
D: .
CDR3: CASSQEFPTEAFF
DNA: TGCGCCAGCAGCCAAGAATTCCCCACTGAAGCTTTCTTT

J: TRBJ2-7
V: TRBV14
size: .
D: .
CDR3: CASSQDWKLQDSPYEQYF
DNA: TGTGCCAGCAGCCAAGACTGGAAATTACAGGATTCCCCTTACGAGCAGTACTTC

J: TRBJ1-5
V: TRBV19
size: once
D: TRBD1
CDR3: CASSITGAPNQPQHF
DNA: TGTGCCAGTAGTATCACAGGGGCCCCCAATCAGCCCCAGCATTTT

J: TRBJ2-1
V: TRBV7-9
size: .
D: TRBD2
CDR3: CASSLEGLAPYEQFF
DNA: TGTGCCAGCAGCTTAGAAGGACTAGCTCCCTATGAGCAGTTCTTC

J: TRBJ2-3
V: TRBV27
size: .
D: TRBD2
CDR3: CASSLLLAGDTQYF
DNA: TGTGCCAGCAGTTTATTACTAGCGGGAGATACGCAGTATTTT

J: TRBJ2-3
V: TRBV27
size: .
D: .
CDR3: CASSFRSTDTQYF
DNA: TGTGCCAGCAGTTTCCGATCCACAGATACGCAGTATTTT

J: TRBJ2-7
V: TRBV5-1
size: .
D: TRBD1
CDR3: CASRPRDSSSYEQYF
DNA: TGCGCCAGCCGGCCTCGGGACAGTAGCTCCTACGAGCAGTACTTC

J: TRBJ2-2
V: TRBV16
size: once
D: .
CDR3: CASSQGRVRAGNTGELFF
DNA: TGTGCCAGCAGCCAAGGTCGGGTCCGGGCTGGTAACACCGGGGAGCTGTTTTTT

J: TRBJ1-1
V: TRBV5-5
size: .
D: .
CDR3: CASSLSGGVDEAFF
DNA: TGTGCCAGCAGCCTCTCTGGTGGGGTGGATGAAGCTTTCTTT

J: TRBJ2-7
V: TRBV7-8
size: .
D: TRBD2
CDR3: CASSLDRGTSFAYEQYF
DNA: TGTGCCAGCAGCTTAGACCGTGGGACTAGCTTTGCCTACGAGCAGTACTTC

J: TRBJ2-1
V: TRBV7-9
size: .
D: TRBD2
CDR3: CASSLGTSGRAYNEQFF
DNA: TGTGCCAGCAGCCTCGGGACTAGCGGGAGGGCCTACAATGAGCAGTTCTTC

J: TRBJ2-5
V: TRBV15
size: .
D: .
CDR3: CATSRGGTNQETQYF
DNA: TGTGCCACCAGCAGAGGTGGGACAAACCAAGAGACCCAGTACTTC

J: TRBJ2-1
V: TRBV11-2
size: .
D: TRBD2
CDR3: CASSLGPSGRVYEQFF
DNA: TGTGCCAGCAGCTTAGGGCCCAGCGGGAGGGTCTATGAGCAGTTCTTC

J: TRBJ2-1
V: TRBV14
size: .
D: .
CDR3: CASSQAAGMYEQFF
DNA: TGTGCCAGCAGCCAAGCTGCCGGGATGTATGAGCAGTTCTTC

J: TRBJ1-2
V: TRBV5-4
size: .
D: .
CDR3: CASSLGRLKRGGYTF
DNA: TGTGCCAGCAGCTTGGGGCGCCTTAAGCGCGGTGGCTACACCTTC

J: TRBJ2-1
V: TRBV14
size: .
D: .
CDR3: CASSRIRGAYNEQFF
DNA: TGTGCCAGCAGCCGAATCCGTGGGGCCTACAATGAGCAGTTCTTC

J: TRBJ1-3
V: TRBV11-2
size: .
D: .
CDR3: CASSLLGGLSGNTIYF
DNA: TGTGCCAGCAGCTTACTAGGAGGACTCTCTGGAAACACCATATATTTT

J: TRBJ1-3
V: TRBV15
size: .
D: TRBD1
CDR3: CATSSGHRGSGNTIYF
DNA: TGTGCCACCAGCAGTGGGCACAGGGGAAGTGGAAACACCATATATTTT

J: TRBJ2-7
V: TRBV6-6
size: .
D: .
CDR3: CASSYEVGASHEQYF
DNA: TGTGCCAGCAGTTACGAGGTGGGGGCGAGCCACGAGCAGTACTTC

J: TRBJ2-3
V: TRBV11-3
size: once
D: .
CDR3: CASSSGTDTQYF
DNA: TGTGCCAGCAGCTCCGGCACAGATACGCAGTATTTT

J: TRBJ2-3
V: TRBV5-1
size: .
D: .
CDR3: CASSLVGGNTDTQYF
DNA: TGCGCCAGCAGCTTGGTTGGAGGTAACACAGATACGCAGTATTTT

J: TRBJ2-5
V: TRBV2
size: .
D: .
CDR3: CASSGLLFFGGQETQYF
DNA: TGTGCCAGCAGTGGACTCCTTTTTTTTGGGGGCCAAGAGACCCAGTACTTC

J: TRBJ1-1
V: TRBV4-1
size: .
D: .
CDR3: CASSQVNLMNTEAFF
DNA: TGCGCCAGCAGCCAAGTCAACCTTATGAACACTGAAGCTTTCTTT

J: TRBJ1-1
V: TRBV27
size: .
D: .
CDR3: CASSLAGVNTEAFF
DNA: TGTGCCAGCAGTTTAGCTGGGGTGAACACTGAAGCTTTCTTT

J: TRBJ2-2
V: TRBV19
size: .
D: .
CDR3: CASTFFPIYTGELFF
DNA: TGTGCCAGTACCTTCTTCCCTATATACACCGGGGAGCTGTTTTTT

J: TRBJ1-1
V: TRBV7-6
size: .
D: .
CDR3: CASSLESGSNTEAFF
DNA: TGTGCCAGCAGCTTAGAATCTGGGTCGAACACTGAAGCTTTCTTT